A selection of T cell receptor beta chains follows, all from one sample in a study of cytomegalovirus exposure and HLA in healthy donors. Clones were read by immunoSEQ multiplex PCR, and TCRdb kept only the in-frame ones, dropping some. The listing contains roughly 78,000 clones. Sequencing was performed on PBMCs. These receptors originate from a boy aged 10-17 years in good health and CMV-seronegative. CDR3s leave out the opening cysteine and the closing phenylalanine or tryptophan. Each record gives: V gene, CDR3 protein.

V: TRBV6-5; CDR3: ASSHKDRGYYEQY
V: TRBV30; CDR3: AWIGDTGELF
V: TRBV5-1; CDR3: ASSPLLTSPQETQY
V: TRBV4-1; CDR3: ASSQTPPTGGYESYNEQF
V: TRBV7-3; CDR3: ASSLSLSSGANVLT
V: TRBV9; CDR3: ASSVGAGGGTYGYT
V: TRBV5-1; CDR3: ASSLGATVDTEAF
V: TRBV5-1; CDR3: ASSLAPPTSGNNEQF
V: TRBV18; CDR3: ASHQQGNSPLH
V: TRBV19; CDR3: ASSIASGTGHYEQY
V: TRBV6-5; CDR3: ASSYDRTMAF
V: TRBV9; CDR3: ASSAQDRGDYEQY
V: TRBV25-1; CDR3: ASSDQRGHNEQF
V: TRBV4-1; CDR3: ASSATAGAYEQY
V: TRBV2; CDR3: ARTGTNTEAF
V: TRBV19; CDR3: ATRLRGDYGYT
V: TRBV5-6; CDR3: ASSTGTYSYEQY
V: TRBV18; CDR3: ASSPDKNTGELF
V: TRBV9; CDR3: ASSPSAHGSYEQY
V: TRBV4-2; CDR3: ASSPRTSGADTQY
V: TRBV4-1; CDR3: ASSWGGTTDTQY